One T cell receptor beta chain is described in this entry. Its antigen is unknown. The sample originates from a study of T cells in Graves' hyperthyroidism and ophthalmopathy. V was clipped by 2 bases and J by 1 base, with 11 bases between them. Germline V gene data show CDR1 as MDHEN and CDR2 as SYDVKM. CDR3 length: 15 amino acids. Newly diagnosed patients aged 18 to 65 had hyperthyroidism of under 2 months' duration. Amplification of TCR beta CDR3 regions was performed using RNA transcripts as template. HTBI primers were employed in a first-round RT-PCR of the TCR CDR3. TCRdb re-derived calls from the multiplex PCR reads in MiXCR, one entry per CDR3 protein. The sample contains around 260,000 distinct CDR3 sequences, 20% to 30% of which appear only once. Study findings and constraints: The model predicted ophthalmopathy a median approximately seven months before onset.

The chain has TRBV28 and TRBJ2-5; perhaps TRBD2 as D (5 bases). This clonotype was sampled from a man aged 35 to 55 with Graves' hyperthyroidism that later progressed to Graves' ophthalmopathy. The sequenced sample was blood. The CDR3 loop is CASSLASAGQETQYF. The CDR3 nucleotides are TGTGCCAGCAGTTTAGCCTCGGCGGGCCAAGAGACCCAGTACTTC. Full variable domain (missing parts from reference TRBV28 and TRBJ2-5): DVKVTQSSRYLVKRTGEKVFLECVQDMDHENMFWYRQDPGLGLRLIYFSYDVKMKEKGDIPEGYSVSREKKERFSLILESASTNQTSMYLCASSLASAGQETQYFGPGTRLLVL.